This record covers a single TCR beta chain. TCRdb ran MiXCR on the PCR reads. The table has about 35,000 clones, approximately 30% seen once; the top ten hold 7.8%. The data were obtained in a study of metastatic and nonmetastatic thyroid tumors. The trim removed 3 bases at V and 4 bases at J, leaving 8 bases unmatched. CDR1 and CDR2 from the germline V gene are MNHNY and SVGAGI (reference sequence). The length of the CDR3 is 16 residues. Patients were all untreated before their thyroid surgery. This rearrangement joins TRBV6-6 to TRBJ2-2; 7 bases are a match to TRBD1. The clonotype originates from a female donor with papillary thyroid cancer or a benign thyroid nodule (not recorded which). Some clones in this sample may be carry-over from other donors' samples. Sequencing input: blood. The CDR3, as DNA: TGTGCCAGCAGTTATTCTCCGGGACAGCGCACCGGGGAGCTGTTTTTT. This sequence encodes CASSYSPGQRTGELFF.